The clone carrying this T cell receptor (beta chain) was seen repeatedly, ten times or more. Its antigen is unidentified. TCRdb re-analysed the 5' RACE reads in MiXCR, keeping a single row per CDR3 protein. Of 150,000 or so distinct CDR3 sequences in the sample, approximately 3.5% were seen once. These data come from a study of identical twins. Study-wide results and caveats: Abundant beta clonotypes from cord blood had fewer insertions, unlike memory repertoires, which showed none.

The CDR3 covers 14 residues. V was cut by 1 base and J by 3 bases, with 11 bases left in between. Germline CDR1 reads DFQATT; CDR2 reads SNEGSKA (reference sequence). The chain employs TRBV20-1 and TRBJ2-3; D remains ambiguous. Sequenced: memory T cells sorted from blood. This TCR was sampled from a man aged 18 to 30 in good health. The CDR3 sequence: CSARVRRLTDTQYF. The CDR3 DNA sequence: TGCAGTGCTAGAGTGAGACGGTTGACAGATACGCAGTATTTT.